These 9 T cell receptor beta chains were all obtained from the same sample, sequenced in a study of T cells in Graves' hyperthyroidism and ophthalmopathy (dated by TCRdb to 2018 to 2020). Preparation of the library involved multiplex PCR. TCRdb names Illumina HiSeq 2000 as the instrument used. TCR beta CDR3 regions were amplified from RNA transcripts. The TCR CDR3 was subjected to a first round of RT-PCR using the HTBI primer set and the Qiagen OneStep RT-PCR kit. TCRdb reprocessed the public reads (quality trimming at Q25 with fastp, clone calling with MiXCR) and kept in-frame beta chains. Rows matching on CDR3 protein sequence are summarized as one entry with the most common DNA and genes. This sample is represented by roughly 250,000 distinct CDR3 sequences; 20% to 25% of them were singletons. About 60% of the sample belongs to the ten largest clones. The sequencing sample was made of blood. The receptors shown here come from a man younger than 45 with Graves' ophthalmopathy.

The rearrangement joins TRBV20-1 to TRBJ1-2, with TRBD1 matching over 7 bases. The J segment lost 2 bases and the V segment lost 5 bases, leaving 11 bases of the junction unmatched. This CDR3 is built from 15 residues. The germline gives CDR1 DFQATT, CDR2 SNEGSKA (reference sequence). CDR3 DNA sequence: TGCAGTGCTCGCTCGGGGCCAGGGGGAAACTATGGCTACACCTTC. Protein: CSARSGPGGNYGYTF.

In this sample, this clonotype turned up a few times. The chain couples TRBV15 to TRBJ2-7; 7 nucleotides match TRBD1. The trim removed 6 bases at V and 1 base at J, leaving 9 bases unmatched. Germline CDR1 and CDR2: LNHNV and YYDKDF (reference sequence). The CDR3 contains 15 residues. The CDR3 DNA is TGTGCCACCAGAAGGACAGGCCCGCAATCCTACGAGCAGTACTTC. It specifies CATRRTGPQSYEQYF.

The gene calls are TRBV18 and TRBJ2-7; the D gene is possibly TRBD2 (5 bases). Germline loops: CDR1 KGHSH, CDR2 LQKENI. Trimming pared 0 bases from V and 5 bases from J, leaving 11 bases between. CDR3 length: 14 amino acids. Written as DNA, the CDR3 is TGTGCCAGCTCACCACCAGTCAATAGCGACGAGCAGTACTTC. Translation gives CASSPPVNSDEQYF.

This clonotype was counted many times. The chain carries TRBV28 and TRBJ2-3; TRBD2 agrees at 10 bases. Germline lookup yields CDR1 MDHEN and CDR2 SYDVKM. This CDR3 region has 14 residues. The junction had 2 bases not matched to a gene; V was cut back by 6 bases and J by 2 bases. CDR3 sequence: CASRGTSDTDTQYF. The CDR3 region has the DNA TGTGCCAGCAGAGGGACTAGCGACACAGATACGCAGTATTTT.

The V and J genes are TRBV11-3 and TRBJ2-7; tentative D call: TRBD1 (6 bases). Germline V gene sequence: CDR1 SGHNT, CDR2 YENEEA. The CDR3 has 15 amino acids. The germline V and J ends were trimmed by 0 bases and 0 bases, with 9 bases remaining between them. CDR3 nucleotide sequence: TGTGCCAGCAGCTTAGAGCAGGGGACCTCCTACGAGCAGTACTTC. It codes for CASSLEQGTSYEQYF.

The chain employs TRBV2 and TRBJ2-3, with D tentatively TRBD1 (5 bases). Germline assignment: CDR1 SNHLY and CDR2 FYNNEI. This CDR3 is 13 amino acids long. V lost 1 base and J 4 bases, leaving 6 bases between the germline ends. The CDR3 protein is CASSEVGPDTQYF. DNA for the CDR3: TGTGCCAGCAGTGAAGTGGGGCCAGATACGCAGTATTTT.

This clonotype has at least ten counts. The chain combines TRBV24-1 with TRBJ1-2; D is uncertain. V lost 3 bases to trimming and J lost 0 bases, with 7 bases between them. Germline V gene sequence: CDR1 KGHDR, CDR2 SFDVKD. The CDR3 sequence is 14 residues long. CDR3 region: CATSDITTNYGYTF. The CDR3 DNA is TGTGCCACCAGTGATATAACGACTAACTATGGCTACACCTTC.

Notes on this clonotype: At one end the junction does not follow the germline gene, possibly because of a read error. This sequence joins TRBV11-3 and TRBJ2-1; the match to TRBD2 covers 7 bases. CDR1 and CDR2 (germline): SGHNT, YENEEA. The CDR3 is made up of 17 amino acids. CDR3 residues: CASSQDFHRAGEDEQFF. DNA of the CDR3: TGCGCCAGCAGCCAAGATTTCCACCGCGCGGGAGAAGATGAGCAGTTCTTC. The whole variable domain, remainder taken from reference TRBV11-3 and TRBJ2-1, is EAGVVQSPRYKIIEKKQPVAFWCNPISGHNTLYWYLQNLGQGPELLIRYENEEAVDDSQLPKDRFSAERLKGVDSTLKIQPAELGDSAVYLCASSQDFHRAGEDEQFFGPGTRLTVL.

This clonotype has a count of ten or more. This chain joins TRBV20-1 and TRBJ2-1; weak D call: TRBD1 (6 bases). The CDR3 is made up of 16 amino acids. The V end was cut by 3 bases, the J end by 5 bases, with 20 bases between. Germline CDR1 and CDR2: DFQATT and SNEGSKA (reference sequence). The DNA for the CDR3 is TGCAGTGCTAGCGGGCCCGACAGGACCCTCCACAATGAGCAGTTCTTC. Translation: CSASGPDRTLHNEQFF.